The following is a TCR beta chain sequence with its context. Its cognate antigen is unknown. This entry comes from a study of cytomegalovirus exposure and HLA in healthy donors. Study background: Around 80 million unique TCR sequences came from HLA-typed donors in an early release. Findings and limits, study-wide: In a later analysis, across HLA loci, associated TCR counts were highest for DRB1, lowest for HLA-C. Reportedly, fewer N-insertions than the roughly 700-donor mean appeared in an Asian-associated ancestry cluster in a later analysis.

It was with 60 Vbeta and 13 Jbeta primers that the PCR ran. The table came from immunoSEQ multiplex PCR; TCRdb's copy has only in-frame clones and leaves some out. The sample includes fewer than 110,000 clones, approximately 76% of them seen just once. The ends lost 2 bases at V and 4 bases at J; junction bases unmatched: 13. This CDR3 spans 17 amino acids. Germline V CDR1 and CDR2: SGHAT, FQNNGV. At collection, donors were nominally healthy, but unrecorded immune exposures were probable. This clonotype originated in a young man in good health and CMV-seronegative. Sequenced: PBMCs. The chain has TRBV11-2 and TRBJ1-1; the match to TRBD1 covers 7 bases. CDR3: CASSLNGRDRISTEAFF. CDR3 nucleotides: TGTGCCAGCAGCTTAAATGGTAGGGACAGAATAAGCACTGAAGCTTTCTTT.